The 8 T cell receptor beta chains below all came from one sample that was sequenced in a study of cytotoxic CD8 clonotypes in ibrutinib-treated CLL. Clones were read by immunoSEQ multiplex PCR, and TCRdb kept only the in-frame ones, dropping some. This sample carries some 130,000 clones, more than 85% of them seen once, and the ten largest clones take 10% to 12%. This sample comprised PBMCs, obtained after 12 months of ibrutinib treatment. The receptors derive from a human donor with chronic lymphocytic leukemia.

A note on this clone: Additional DNA sequences in this sample encode the identical CDR3. The chain uses TRBV20-1 and TRBJ2-2; D is unresolved. The CDR3 is 11 residues long. V was cut by 1 base and J by 5 bases, with 2 bases left in between. Germline CDR1 DFQATT, CDR2 SNEGSKA (reference sequence). Here the CDR3 reads CSARGTGELFF. The CDR3 DNA sequence: TGCAGTGCTAGAGGGACCGGGGAGCTGTTTTTT.

This chain joins TRBV19 and TRBJ1-5; 10 nucleotides match TRBD1. There are 13 residues in the CDR3. J lost 4 bases, V lost 9 bases, and 3 bases had no gene match. Germline lookup yields CDR1 LNHDA and CDR2 SQIVND (reference sequence). CDR3 coding DNA: TGTGCCAGCGGGACAGGGGTTAATCAGCCCCAGCATTTT. Its protein is CASGTGVNQPQHF.

The V and J genes are TRBV7-9 and TRBJ2-5, with TRBD2 as a possible D gene (5 bases). Trimming cost V 4 bases and J 5 bases, with 14 bases left between them. CDR3 length: 14 amino acids. Germline values: CDR1 SEHNR, CDR2 FQNEAQ (reference sequence). The CDR3 loop is CASSSVSRGETQYF. DNA of the CDR3: TGTGCCAGCAGCTCCGTAAGCAGAGGGGAGACCCAGTACTTC.

This chain connects TRBV5-1 to TRBJ2-7; possible D gene TRBD2, 6 bases. Between the trimmed V and J ends, which lost 1 base and 3 bases, there was a span of 20 bases. The germline gives CDR1 SGHRS, CDR2 YFSETQ. This CDR3 comprises 17 residues. The CDR3 region has the DNA TGCGCCAGCAGCTTGATCCCGGGGCTAGCGAGAGACTACGAGCAGTACTTC. Amino acid sequence: CASSLIPGLARDYEQYF.

V usage is TRBV27 and J usage is TRBJ2-1, with D perhaps matching TRBD2 (6 bases). V lost 3 bases and J 2 bases, leaving 8 bases between the germline ends. Germline CDR1 MNHEY, CDR2 SMNVEV (reference sequence). The CDR3 consists of 14 residues. The CDR3 here is CASSFGGTYNEQFF. CDR3 nucleotides: TGTGCCAGCAGTTTTGGGGGGACCTACAATGAGCAGTTCTTC.

V usage is TRBV9 and J usage is TRBJ2-7; tentatively, D is TRBD2 (6 bases). V gave up 0 bases and J gave up 5 bases, with 15 bases separating them. This CDR3 region has 15 residues. Germline V lookup: CDR1 SGDLS, CDR2 YYNGEE. CDR3 sequence (DNA): TGTGCCAGCAGCGTAGTCGGGGCTAGCGAGCACGAGCAGTACTTC. Amino acids: CASSVVGASEHEQYF.

The V call is TRBV19, the J call TRBJ1-1, with D maybe TRBD1 (6 bases). The CDR3 covers 15 residues. Germline V gives CDR1 LNHDA, CDR2 SQIVND (reference sequence). V was shortened by 4 bases and J by 0 bases, with 12 bases between the two germline ends. CDR3 DNA: TGTGCCAGTAGTAACTGGGGGGCCCTGAACACTGAAGCTTTCTTT. It yields the protein CASSNWGALNTEAFF.

The V and J genes are TRBV29-1 and TRBJ2-7; D is perhaps TRBD2 (7 bases). This CDR3 is built from 13 residues. CDR1 and CDR2 (germline): SQVTM, ANQGSEA. V was trimmed by 7 bases and J by 2 bases, leaving 15 bases between them. Written as DNA, the CDR3 is TGCAGCGCCTGGGGGGGGCAAACCTACGAGCAGTACTTC. Its protein is CSAWGGQTYEQYF.